This TCR beta chain was identified during a study of blood T cell repertoires in COVID-19. Study-wide context: COVID-19 samples, acute and convalescent, were from the United States, Italy and Spain. PBMCs, B-cell-depleted T cells, or T cells provided the cDNA or gDNA that made up the material.

This CDR3 has 15 residues. CDR1 is SGHRS, CDR2 YFSETQ, per germline. V shed 0 bases and J 8 bases; nucleotides not matched to a gene: 3. The participants were between about 18 and 100 years old and came from 24 US areas. Assignments of participants to cohorts depended upon their own reported clinical history. Some clones are missing from TCRdb's copy, which holds only in-frame ones; the method was immunoSEQ multiplex PCR. The table includes approximately 380,000 clones, more than 85% detected once. The V gene is TRBV5-1, the J gene TRBJ1-6, with 9 bases fitting TRBD1. The receptor's source is a woman aged 40 to 55 who had been exposed to COVID-19. Sequencing was done on a sample of PBMCs or T cells enriched from blood (not recorded which). The CDR3 DNA sequence: TGCGCCAGCAGCTTGGCGGGACAGGGTTATTCACCCCTCCACTTT. This translates into CASSLAGQGYSPLHF.